Listed here are 4 T cell receptor beta chains from one sample, sequenced in a study of T cells in narcolepsy. Repertoires were generated with immunoSEQ multiplex PCR, while TCRdb's copy carries only in-frame clones and drops some. The table lists tens of thousands of clones, about 77% of them singletons. The sequenced sample consisted of CD45RA- memory CD4+ T cells from PBMCs. The receptor source for this set is a human donor with narcolepsy.

V and J are TRBV5-1 and TRBJ1-1; 7 bases are a match to TRBD1. This CDR3 comprises 14 residues. From germline, CDR1 is SGHRS and CDR2 YFSETQ. After removal of 3 bases from V and 2 bases from J, the junction contained 4 bases not matched to a gene. Here the CDR3 reads CASSSGQPNTEAFF. The CDR3 DNA is TGCGCCAGCAGCTCGGGACAGCCTAACACTGAAGCTTTCTTT.

This chain connects TRBV19 to TRBJ1-6; the D is unclear. In germline, CDR1 is LNHDA, CDR2 SQIVND (reference sequence). V was trimmed by 9 bases and J by 3 bases, leaving 21 bases between them. The CDR3 loop spans 17 amino acids. The CDR3 bases are TGTGCCAGCCACACGGGCCGTTCCTATCACTATAATTCACCCCTCCACTTT. Translation: CASHTGRSYHYNSPLHF.

The genes are TRBV6-5 and TRBJ2-7; TRBD1 matches 8 bases. Per the germline V gene, CDR1 is MNHEY and CDR2 is SVGAGI. The length of the CDR3 is 15 residues. The J segment lost 4 bases and the V segment lost 0 bases, leaving 5 bases of the junction unmatched. The CDR3 coding sequence is TGTGCCAGCAGTTACTCATCGACAGGGGTTTACGAGCAGTACTTC. Protein: CASSYSSTGVYEQYF.

The chain joins TRBV2 to TRBJ1-6, with 8 bases lining up with TRBD1. J was trimmed by 0 bases and V by 7 bases; bases with no gene match: 2. This CDR3 has 15 amino acids. Germline V gene sequence: CDR1 SNHLY, CDR2 FYNNEI. CDR3 sequence reads: CASITGGSYNSPLHF. The DNA of the CDR3 is TGTGCCAGCATTACAGGGGGCTCCTATAATTCACCCCTCCACTTT.